The present entry profiles one TCR beta chain with its context. The target of this receptor is not known. Per-base qualities were not stored, and no clone one base away is much larger. From the germline V gene, CDR1 is SGHRS and CDR2 is YFSETQ. The trim is 0 bases for V and 1 base for J, with a gap of 10 bases between the germline ends. The CDR3 covers 15 residues, taking in both the cysteine and the phenylalanine. The retained sequence is limited to the CDR3, 45 bases, with the frame set at the first base. These data originate in a study of STAT5B mutations in CD4+ large granular lymphocyte leukemia (dated by TCRdb to 2021 to 2024). General notes on the study: Among healthy controls, the CDR3 'QG' motif was associated with a particular HLA allele. TCRbeta repertoires of CD4+ T-cell large granular lymphocyte leukemia patients were compared with those of healthy blood donors. The purity of purified fractions was confirmed by flow cytometry on FACSCanto II or FACSVerse to exceed 95% among lymphocytes. General findings and caveats noted by the study authors: Each patient's main leukemic clonotypes were private, but around 27% of these clonotypes showed up at low frequency in the non-leukemic repertoires of other patients. Data were not HLA-matched; higher clonality in CD4+ versus CD8+ T-LGLL could reflect the relatively small sample size. TRBV06-family usage was enriched among the top patient clones (8/27) compared with healthy controls (2/35). Greater clonality appeared to be present in CD4-sorted patient repertoires than in healthy CD4+ repertoires, and the difference was retained after the putative leukemic clones were removed.

The immunoSEQ assay at survey resolution was used to sequence TCRbeta rearrangements from genomic DNA. Turning to the authors' computational methods: In the TCR sequencing data, the lowest productive clonotype frequency that could be detected was 2.59 x 10-5. Only productive TCRbeta rearrangements, defined as complete and in-frame sequences, were included in the analyses. The clonality of each sample was calculated as Simpson clonality in the immunoSEQ Analyzer version 3.0. Clones were grouped by frequency into very rare, small, medium, large (1-20%) or hyperexpanded (>20%) categories. Generation probabilities were estimated with OLGA 1.2.3, V-gene circos plots were made with VDJtools, specificities were searched in VDJdb, and CDR3 motifs were identified with GLIPH. TCRdb retrieved this table from immuneACCESS and kept in-frame rearrangements only. Not all clones are present; in checked studies, unresolved V genes account for under half, and no reason is known for the remainder. Clone size and V and J calls were adopted from that table, with D and trimming inferred from the DNA. This sample holds fewer than 40,000 clones; roughly four fifths were observed only once. Clones ranked in the top ten supply about 2% of the sample.

The healthy controls were 37 blood donors, and the buffy coats of these donors were supplied by the Finnish Red Cross blood service. All TCR-sequenced material derived from peripheral blood: patient blood samples and healthy donor buffy coats. Peripheral blood mononuclear cells were isolated by Ficoll-Hypaque gradient centrifugation. Magnetic purification was used to isolate CD4+ cells from the buffy coats of the healthy controls. The Gentra Puregene Cell and Tissue kit was used to extract genomic DNA, and a Qubit 2.0 fluorometer was used to measure the amount of genomic DNA. What was sequenced was CD4+ T cells from blood buffy coats. This TCR derives from a human donor in good health. The rearrangement combines TRBV5-1 with TRBJ2-5; D gene: possibly TRBD2, on 5 matching bases. The CDR3 in this case is CASSLAGGRQETQYF. The nucleotide sequence is TGCGCCAGCAGCTTGGCCGGAGGTCGCCAAGAGACCCAGTACTTC.